This entry features one T cell receptor beta chain sequence. Its cognate antigen is unknown. The data are from a study of T-cell memory formation after mild COVID-19. Study information: Clusters of TCRs were largely donor specific. Study findings and constraints: Contracting clones from day 15 to 85 showed balanced CD4/CD8; later expanders favored CD4+.

CDR3 length: 16 amino acids. The germline V gene encodes CDR1 SGHRS and CDR2 YFSETQ. V gave up 0 bases and J gave up 4 bases, with 15 bases separating them. TCRdb called the 5' RACE reads again in MiXCR, with one record for every CDR3 protein. The sample has approximately 190,000 distinct CDR3 sequences, around 17% seen once. Sequencing was done on a sample of PBMCs or a T cell subset sorted from them (not recorded which). This TCR derives from an adult woman who had mild COVID-19 (a few samples of this study predate the infection). Cell type and time point are not known. V usage is TRBV5-1 and J usage is TRBJ2-3; D is undetermined. The CDR3 spells CASSLVTSPGPDTQYF. The CDR3 DNA sequence: TGCGCCAGCAGCTTGGTAACCAGCCCCGGACCAGATACGCAGTATTTT. Based on the CDR3 plus reference TRBV5-1 and TRBJ2-3, the full variable domain is KAGVTQTPRYLIKTRGQQVTLSCSPISGHRSVSWYQQTPGQGLQFLFEYFSETQRNKGNFPGRFSGRQFSNSRSEMNVSTLELGDSALYLCASSLVTSPGPDTQYFGPGTRLTVL.